One sample yielded the 2 T cell receptor beta chains listed below, sequenced in a study of blood T cells in healthy people across ages. Primers used in a second PCR of roughly 7 to 11 cycles were a sample-barcoded 5' primer and a J-beta primer mix. Via MiXCR, TCRdb re-called the 5' RACE reads, giving one row per CDR3 protein. Here the sample spans hundreds of thousands of distinct CDR3 sequences, roughly 60% being singletons. Sample: blood. Source of these receptors: a man aged 25-40 years in good health.

This clonotype has more than one count but fewer than ten. The chain carries TRBV6-1 and TRBJ2-5; maybe TRBD2 (5 bases). The V gene's germline CDR1 is MNHNS and CDR2 SASEGT. Trimming pared 6 bases from V and 3 bases from J, leaving 11 bases between. The CDR3 totals 13 residues. The CDR3 here is CASSGVSKETQYF. Here the CDR3 DNA reads TGTGCCAGCAGCGGGGTCAGCAAAGAGACCCAGTACTTC.

This chain joins TRBV4-3 and TRBJ2-3, with TRBD1 identical over 7 bases. Germline V gene data show CDR1 as LGHNA and CDR2 as YSLEER. V gave up 1 base and J gave up 5 bases; unmatched junction bases: 12. The CDR3 totals 17 residues. This CDR3 is CASSQAYQGVVGDTQYF. The DNA for the CDR3 is TGCGCCAGCAGCCAAGCCTATCAGGGGGTCGTCGGAGATACGCAGTATTTT.